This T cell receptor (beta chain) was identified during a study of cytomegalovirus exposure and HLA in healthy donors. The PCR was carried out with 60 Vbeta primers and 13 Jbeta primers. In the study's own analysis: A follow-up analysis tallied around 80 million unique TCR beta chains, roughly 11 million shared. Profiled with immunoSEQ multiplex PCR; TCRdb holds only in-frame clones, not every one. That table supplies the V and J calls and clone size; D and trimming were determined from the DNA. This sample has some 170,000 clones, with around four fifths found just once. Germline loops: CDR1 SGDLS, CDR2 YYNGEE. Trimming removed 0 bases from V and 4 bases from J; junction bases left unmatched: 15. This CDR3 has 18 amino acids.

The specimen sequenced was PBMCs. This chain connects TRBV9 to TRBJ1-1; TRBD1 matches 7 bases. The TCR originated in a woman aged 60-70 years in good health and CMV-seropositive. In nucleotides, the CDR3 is TGTGCCAGCAGCGTAGGAATAACGGGGACAGTGAAGACCACTGAAGCTTTCTTT. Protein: CASSVGITGTVKTTEAFF.